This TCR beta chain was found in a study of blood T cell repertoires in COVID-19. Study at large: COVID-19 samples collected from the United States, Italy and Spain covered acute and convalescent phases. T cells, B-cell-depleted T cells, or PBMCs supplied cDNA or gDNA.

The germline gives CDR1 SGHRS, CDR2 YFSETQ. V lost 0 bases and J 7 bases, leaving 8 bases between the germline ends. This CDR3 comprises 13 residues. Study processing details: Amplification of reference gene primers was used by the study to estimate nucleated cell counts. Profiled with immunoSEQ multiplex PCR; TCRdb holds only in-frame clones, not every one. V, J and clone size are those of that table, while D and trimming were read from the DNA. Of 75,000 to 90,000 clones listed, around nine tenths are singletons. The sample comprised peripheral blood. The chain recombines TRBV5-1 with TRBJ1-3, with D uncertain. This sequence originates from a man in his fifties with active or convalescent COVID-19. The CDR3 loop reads CASSLEDRNTIYF. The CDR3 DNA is TGCGCCAGCAGCTTGGAAGATCGGAACACCATATATTTT.